Listed below are T cell receptor beta chains from one sample, sequenced in a study of cytomegalovirus exposure and HLA in healthy donors. Assay: immunoSEQ multiplex PCR; the TCRdb copy retains only in-frame clones and omits some. The sample contains fewer than 180,000 clones, approximately 60% of which appear only once. The sample comprised PBMCs. The receptor set was obtained from an older woman in good health and CMV-seropositive. CDR3s include the opening cysteine and the closing phenylalanine or tryptophan. Each record gives: CDR3 length, clone size, V gene, D gene, J gene, CDR3 DNA, CDR3 protein. D genes are given only for firm matches. Clone size is not always given. Where it is, it says once, few, many or a class for expanded clones.

CDR3 length: 12
clone size: few
V gene: TRBV10-3
D gene: .
J gene: TRBJ1-2
CDR3 DNA: TGTGCCACAGTAGGGGAGGAGTATGGCTACACCTTC
CDR3 protein: CATVGEEYGYTF

CDR3 length: 16
clone size: .
V gene: TRBV10-1
D gene: TRBD2
J gene: TRBJ2-3
CDR3 DNA: TGCGCCAGCAGTGAGTCGGCTAGCGGGATAGCAGATACGCAGTATTTT
CDR3 protein: CASSESASGIADTQYF

CDR3 length: 13
clone size: .
V gene: TRBV28
D gene: .
J gene: TRBJ2-7
CDR3 DNA: TGTGCCAGCAGGCTTACAGGTAGCTACGAGCAGTACTTC
CDR3 protein: CASRLTGSYEQYF

CDR3 length: 15
clone size: .
V gene: TRBV7-9
D gene: TRBD1
J gene: TRBJ1-4
CDR3 DNA: TGTGCCAGCAGCCCCGACAGGGGGCGAGATGAAAAACTGTTTTTT
CDR3 protein: CASSPDRGRDEKLFF

CDR3 length: 14
clone size: few
V gene: TRBV27
D gene: .
J gene: TRBJ2-7
CDR3 DNA: TGTGCCACCAAACAGGGTCCAGGTTCCTACGAGCAGTACTTC
CDR3 protein: CATKQGPGSYEQYF

CDR3 length: 14
clone size: .
V gene: TRBV25-1
D gene: TRBD2
J gene: TRBJ2-1
CDR3 DNA: TGTGCCAGCAGTATCGGGGGGAGTTCCAATGAGCAGTTCTTC
CDR3 protein: CASSIGGSSNEQFF

CDR3 length: 11
clone size: .
V gene: TRBV7-9
D gene: .
J gene: TRBJ1-5
CDR3 DNA: TGTGCCAGCCTTAACAATCAGCCCCAGCATTTT
CDR3 protein: CASLNNQPQHF

CDR3 length: 14
clone size: .
V gene: TRBV30
D gene: .
J gene: TRBJ2-7
CDR3 DNA: TGTGCCTGGAGTGCAGGATCGGCCTCCTACGAGCAGTACTTC
CDR3 protein: CAWSAGSASYEQYF

CDR3 length: 15
clone size: few
V gene: TRBV28
D gene: .
J gene: TRBJ1-3
CDR3 DNA: TGTGCCAGCAGTTCGCCCACAGGGTCTGGAAACACCATATATTTT
CDR3 protein: CASSSPTGSGNTIYF

CDR3 length: 14
clone size: few
V gene: TRBV9
D gene: .
J gene: TRBJ2-7
CDR3 DNA: TGTGCCAGCAGCGCCTGGCGCCAGGGGGGCGAGCAGTACTTC
CDR3 protein: CASSAWRQGGEQYF

CDR3 length: 14
clone size: .
V gene: TRBV5-3
D gene: TRBD2
J gene: TRBJ2-1
CDR3 DNA: TGTGCCAGAACCCTAAGTCAGCGGGGGACTGAGCAGTTCTTC
CDR3 protein: CARTLSQRGTEQFF

CDR3 length: 15
clone size: .
V gene: TRBV28
D gene: TRBD1
J gene: TRBJ2-7
CDR3 DNA: TGTGCCAGCAGTTTACAACAGGGGAGAATATACGAGCAGTACTTC
CDR3 protein: CASSLQQGRIYEQYF

CDR3 length: 12
clone size: .
V gene: TRBV6-5
D gene: TRBD1
J gene: TRBJ2-7
CDR3 DNA: TGTGCCAGCAGTGACAGGGGGGACGAGCAGTACTTC
CDR3 protein: CASSDRGDEQYF

CDR3 length: 14
clone size: .
V gene: TRBV19
D gene: .
J gene: TRBJ2-7
CDR3 DNA: TGTGCCAGTAGGAAGGAGGGCACGGTGTACGAGCAGTACTTC
CDR3 protein: CASRKEGTVYEQYF

CDR3 length: 17
clone size: few
V gene: TRBV25-1
D gene: TRBD1
J gene: TRBJ2-7
CDR3 DNA: TGTGCCAGCAGCCCCAACCCCGGGACAGGTTTATCCTACGAGCAGTACTTC
CDR3 protein: CASSPNPGTGLSYEQYF

CDR3 length: 16
clone size: few
V gene: TRBV28
D gene: TRBD2
J gene: TRBJ2-1
CDR3 DNA: TGTGCCAGCAGTTTAGTGGCAGCGGGAGGTTGGAATGAGCAGTTCTTC
CDR3 protein: CASSLVAAGGWNEQFF

CDR3 length: 13
clone size: .
V gene: TRBV9
D gene: .
J gene: TRBJ2-2
CDR3 DNA: TGTGCCAGCAGCGCGAGAAGAGCCGGGGAGCTGTTTTTT
CDR3 protein: CASSARRAGELFF

CDR3 length: 14
clone size: .
V gene: TRBV15
D gene: TRBD1
J gene: TRBJ1-3
CDR3 DNA: TGTGCCACCAGCTTAGACAGGGGTAGAAACACCATATATTTT
CDR3 protein: CATSLDRGRNTIYF

CDR3 length: 11
clone size: .
V gene: TRBV2
D gene: .
J gene: TRBJ2-3
CDR3 DNA: TGTGCCAGCAAATACACAGATACGCAGTATTTT
CDR3 protein: CASKYTDTQYF

CDR3 length: 16
clone size: .
V gene: TRBV7-8
D gene: .
J gene: TRBJ1-5
CDR3 DNA: TGTGCCAGCAGCTTAGTCCGCGGACAGCGTAATCAGCCCCAGCATTTT
CDR3 protein: CASSLVRGQRNQPQHF

CDR3 length: 14
clone size: few
V gene: TRBV5-1
D gene: TRBD2
J gene: TRBJ2-5
CDR3 DNA: TGCGCCAGCAGCTCGAGACTAGCGGGAGAGACCCAGTACTTC
CDR3 protein: CASSSRLAGETQYF

CDR3 length: 12
clone size: .
V gene: TRBV10-3
D gene: .
J gene: TRBJ1-2
CDR3 DNA: TGTGCCATCAGTGAGTCTGGCGGAAGCTACACCTTC
CDR3 protein: CAISESGGSYTF

CDR3 length: 16
clone size: .
V gene: TRBV7-6
D gene: TRBD2
J gene: TRBJ2-3
CDR3 DNA: TGTGCCAGCAGCTTAGAACTAGCGGGAGCAACAGATACGCAGTATTTT
CDR3 protein: CASSLELAGATDTQYF

CDR3 length: 21
clone size: few
V gene: TRBV7-3
D gene: TRBD2
J gene: TRBJ2-6
CDR3 DNA: TGTGCCAGCAGCTTATATCCCGGGACTAGCGGGACTCCCTCTGGGGCCAACGTCCTGACTTTC
CDR3 protein: CASSLYPGTSGTPSGANVLTF

CDR3 length: 14
clone size: .
V gene: TRBV5-1
D gene: .
J gene: TRBJ2-5
CDR3 DNA: TGCGCCAGCAGCTTCGGGACGGGAGAGGAGACCCAGTACTTC
CDR3 protein: CASSFGTGEETQYF

CDR3 length: 15
clone size: few
V gene: TRBV7-2
D gene: .
J gene: TRBJ1-4
CDR3 DNA: TGTGCCAGCAGCCTGGAGGCCCCAACTAATGAAAAACTGTTTTTT
CDR3 protein: CASSLEAPTNEKLFF

CDR3 length: 13
clone size: few
V gene: TRBV10-3
D gene: .
J gene: TRBJ1-2
CDR3 DNA: TGTGCCATCAGACCCGGGACACAGTATGGCTACACCTTC
CDR3 protein: CAIRPGTQYGYTF

CDR3 length: 14
clone size: few
V gene: TRBV19
D gene: .
J gene: TRBJ2-3
CDR3 DNA: TGTGCCAGTAGTATACAGCTAGCTAGGGATACGCAGTATTTT
CDR3 protein: CASSIQLARDTQYF

CDR3 length: 16
clone size: .
V gene: TRBV2
D gene: TRBD1
J gene: TRBJ1-5
CDR3 DNA: TGTGCCAGCAGTTATGACAGGGATCCTCGCAATCAGCCCCAGCATTTT
CDR3 protein: CASSYDRDPRNQPQHF

CDR3 length: 13
clone size: .
V gene: TRBV29-1
D gene: .
J gene: TRBJ2-1
CDR3 DNA: TGCAGCGTTGAGTTAGGGGGGGGGAATGAGCAGTTCTTC
CDR3 protein: CSVELGGGNEQFF

CDR3 length: 13
clone size: .
V gene: TRBV6-6
D gene: .
J gene: TRBJ2-7
CDR3 DNA: TGTGCCAGCAGTTACGAGCGGCCCTACGAGCAGTACTTC
CDR3 protein: CASSYERPYEQYF

CDR3 length: 15
clone size: once
V gene: TRBV5-1
D gene: TRBD2
J gene: TRBJ2-1
CDR3 DNA: TGCGCCAGCAGCTTGGCTAGGACTAGCGGCAATGAGCAGTTCTTC
CDR3 protein: CASSLARTSGNEQFF

CDR3 length: 15
clone size: .
V gene: TRBV9
D gene: .
J gene: TRBJ1-1
CDR3 DNA: TGTGCCAGCAGCCCCCGGGCGGGGATGAACACTGAAGCTTTCTTT
CDR3 protein: CASSPRAGMNTEAFF

CDR3 length: 14
clone size: .
V gene: TRBV28
D gene: .
J gene: TRBJ2-5
CDR3 DNA: TGTGCCAGCAGTTTTATAGCGTGGGGAGAGACCCAGTACTTC
CDR3 protein: CASSFIAWGETQYF

CDR3 length: 13
clone size: once
V gene: TRBV28
D gene: TRBD1
J gene: TRBJ1-2
CDR3 DNA: TGTGCCAGCAGTCCCGACAGGGGCCATGGCTACACCTTC
CDR3 protein: CASSPDRGHGYTF

CDR3 length: 17
clone size: .
V gene: TRBV7-2
D gene: TRBD2
J gene: TRBJ2-7
CDR3 DNA: TGTGCCAGCAGCTCGACTTCGCCCCTAGCGGGAGACTACGAGCAGTACTTC
CDR3 protein: CASSSTSPLAGDYEQYF

CDR3 length: 16
clone size: few
V gene: TRBV6-1
D gene: .
J gene: TRBJ2-6
CDR3 DNA: TGTGCCAGCAGTGGACGCACAGCCTCTGGGGCCAACGTCCTGACTTTC
CDR3 protein: CASSGRTASGANVLTF

CDR3 length: 17
clone size: few
V gene: TRBV5-6
D gene: TRBD1
J gene: TRBJ1-1
CDR3 DNA: TGTGCCAGCAGCTTGGCCGGGACAGGGGGCTGGGACACTGAAGCTTTCTTT
CDR3 protein: CASSLAGTGGWDTEAFF

CDR3 length: 13
clone size: once
V gene: TRBV9
D gene: .
J gene: TRBJ2-7
CDR3 DNA: TGTGCCAGCAGCAAGTCCGGGGTGAGCGAGCAGTACTTC
CDR3 protein: CASSKSGVSEQYF

CDR3 length: 14
clone size: .
V gene: TRBV5-5
D gene: .
J gene: TRBJ1-1
CDR3 DNA: TGTGCCAGCAGCTCCCGGACAGCGATCACTGAAGCTTTCTTT
CDR3 protein: CASSSRTAITEAFF

CDR3 length: 15
clone size: few
V gene: TRBV4-3
D gene: .
J gene: TRBJ2-1
CDR3 DNA: TGCGCCAGCAGCCAAGGTTATGACAGTTACAATGAGCAGTTCTTC
CDR3 protein: CASSQGYDSYNEQFF

CDR3 length: 14
clone size: .
V gene: TRBV29-1
D gene: .
J gene: TRBJ2-3
CDR3 DNA: TGCAGCGTTGAATATGGCCGGGGGATAGATACGCAGTATTTT
CDR3 protein: CSVEYGRGIDTQYF

CDR3 length: 15
clone size: few
V gene: TRBV28
D gene: .
J gene: TRBJ1-2
CDR3 DNA: TGTGCCAGCAGTTTATGGGGGGCGCGTGGCTATGGCTACACCTTC
CDR3 protein: CASSLWGARGYGYTF

CDR3 length: 15
clone size: .
V gene: TRBV19
D gene: .
J gene: TRBJ1-1
CDR3 DNA: TGTGCCAGTAGTATCGGTAGGGGCCTTAACACTGAAGCTTTCTTC
CDR3 protein: CASSIGRGLNTEAFF

CDR3 length: 15
clone size: .
V gene: TRBV2
D gene: .
J gene: TRBJ1-5
CDR3 DNA: TGTGCCAGCAGTGAAGGTTGGGGCGGCAATCAGCCCCAGCATTTT
CDR3 protein: CASSEGWGGNQPQHF

CDR3 length: 15
clone size: .
V gene: TRBV9
D gene: .
J gene: TRBJ1-1
CDR3 DNA: TGTGCCAGCAGCCCACTGAGATCGGAGGCCACTGAAGCTTTCTTT
CDR3 protein: CASSPLRSEATEAFF

CDR3 length: 15
clone size: .
V gene: TRBV27
D gene: TRBD2
J gene: TRBJ2-3
CDR3 DNA: TGTGCCAGCAGGAGATTAGCGGGATTTCTAGATACGCAGTATTTT
CDR3 protein: CASRRLAGFLDTQYF

CDR3 length: 16
clone size: .
V gene: TRBV4-2
D gene: TRBD2
J gene: TRBJ2-7
CDR3 DNA: TGTGCCAGCAGCCAGGGGGGGATGGCAGGGATCTACGAGCAGTACTTC
CDR3 protein: CASSQGGMAGIYEQYF